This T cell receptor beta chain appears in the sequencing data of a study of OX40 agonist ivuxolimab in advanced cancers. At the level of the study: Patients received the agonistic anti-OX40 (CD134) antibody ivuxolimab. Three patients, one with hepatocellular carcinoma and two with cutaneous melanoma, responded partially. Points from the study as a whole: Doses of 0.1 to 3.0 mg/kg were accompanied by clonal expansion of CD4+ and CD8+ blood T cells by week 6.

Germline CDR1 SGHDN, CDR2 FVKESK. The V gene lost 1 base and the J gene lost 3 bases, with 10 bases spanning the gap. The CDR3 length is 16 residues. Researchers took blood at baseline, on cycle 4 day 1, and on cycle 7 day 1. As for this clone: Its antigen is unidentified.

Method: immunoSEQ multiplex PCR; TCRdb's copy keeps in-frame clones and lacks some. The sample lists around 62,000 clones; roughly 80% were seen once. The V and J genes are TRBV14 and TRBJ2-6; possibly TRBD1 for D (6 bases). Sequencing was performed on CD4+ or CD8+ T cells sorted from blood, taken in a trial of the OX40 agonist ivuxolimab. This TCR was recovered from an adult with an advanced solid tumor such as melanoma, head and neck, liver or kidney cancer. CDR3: CASSQGAGVGANVLTF. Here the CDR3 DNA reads TGTGCCAGCAGCCAAGGAGCAGGGGTTGGGGCCAACGTCCTGACTTTC. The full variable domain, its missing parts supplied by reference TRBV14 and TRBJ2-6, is EAGVTQFPSHSVIEKGQTVTLRCDPISGHDNLYWYRRVMGKEIKFLLHFVKESKQDESGMPNNRFLAERTGGTYSTLKVQPAELEDSGVYFCASSQGAGVGANVLTFGAGSRLTVL.